This T cell receptor (beta chain) comes out of a study of read filtering for tumor transcriptome and immune sequencing. The CDR3 runs 15 residues. The germline gives CDR1 MNHEY, CDR2 SVGEGT. The V gene end was trimmed by 7 bases and the J gene end by 0 bases; junction bases not matched to a gene: 6. This clonotype was picked up many times. Molecular barcoded adaptors covering alpha/delta and beta/gamma chains were used on about 0.4 ug RNA. TCRdb independently ran MiXCR on the reads; one entry per CDR3 protein. The data contain more than 35,000 distinct CDR3 sequences, roughly 10% of them seen just once; the ten biggest clones take up roughly a third.

V is TRBV6-2 or TRBV6-3 and J is TRBJ2-3; 8 nucleotides line up with TRBD1. The receptor's source is a donor at least 40 years old with multiple myeloma. Sequencing was carried out using a population of CD138-negative cells sorted from bone marrow. CDR3 nucleotides: TGTGCCAGCATCGGGACAGGTTCTAGCACAGATACGCAGTATTTT. This gives the protein CASIGTGSSTDTQYF.